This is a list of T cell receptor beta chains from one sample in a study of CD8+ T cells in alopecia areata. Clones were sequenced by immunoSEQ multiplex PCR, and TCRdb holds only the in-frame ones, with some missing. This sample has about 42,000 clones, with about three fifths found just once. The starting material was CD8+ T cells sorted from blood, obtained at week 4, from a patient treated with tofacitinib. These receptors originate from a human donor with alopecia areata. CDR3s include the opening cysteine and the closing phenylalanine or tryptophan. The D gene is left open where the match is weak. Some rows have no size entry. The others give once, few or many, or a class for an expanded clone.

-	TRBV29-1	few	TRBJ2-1	CSADRRNEQFF	TGCAGCGCCGACAGGAGGAATGAGCAGTTCTTC
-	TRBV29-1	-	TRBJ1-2	CSGMVEYGYTF	TGCAGCGGTATGGTGGAGTATGGCTACACCTTC
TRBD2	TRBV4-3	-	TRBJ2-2	CASSRSSTSSNTGELFF	TGCGCCAGCAGCCGTTCATCGACTAGCTCGAACACCGGGGAGCTGTTTTTT
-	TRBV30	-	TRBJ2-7	CACTGRSTYEQYF	TGTGCCTGTACGGGGCGATCCACCTACGAGCAGTACTTC
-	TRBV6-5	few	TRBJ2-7	CASSRDFNEQYF	TGTGCCAGCAGTCGGGACTTCAACGAGCAGTACTTC
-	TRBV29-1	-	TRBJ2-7	CSALGGFSYEQYF	TGCAGCGCCCTTGGGGGTTTCTCCTACGAGCAGTACTTC
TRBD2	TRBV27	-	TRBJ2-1	CASSLAGGRYNEQFF	TGTGCCAGCAGCCTAGCGGGGGGACGCTACAATGAGCAGTTCTTC
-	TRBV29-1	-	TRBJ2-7	CSAVGSQLSSYEQYF	TGCAGCGCAGTTGGGAGTCAGTTGAGCTCCTACGAGCAGTACTTC
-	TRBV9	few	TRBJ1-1	CASSPGGSGEAFF	TGTGCCAGCAGCCCCGGGGGGAGCGGAGAAGCTTTCTTT
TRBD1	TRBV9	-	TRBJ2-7	CASSPWDRTYEQYF	TGTGCCAGCAGCCCCTGGGACAGGACCTACGAGCAGTACTTC
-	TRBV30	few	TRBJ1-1	CAWGKNTEAFF	TGTGCCTGGGGAAAGAACACTGAAGCTTTCTTT
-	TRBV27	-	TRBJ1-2	CASSLKQGTYGYTF	TGTGCCAGCAGTTTAAAGCAGGGAACCTATGGCTACACCTTC
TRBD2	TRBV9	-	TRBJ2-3	CASSASGESTDTQYF	TGTGCCAGCAGCGCCAGCGGGGAGAGCACAGATACGCAGTATTTT
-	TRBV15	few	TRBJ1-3	CATSRDRGIPDEF	TGTGCCACCAGCAGAGATCGAGGTATCCCGGACGAATTT
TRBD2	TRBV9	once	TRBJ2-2	CASSANPGLAEPGELFF	TGTGCCAGCAGCGCGAACCCGGGACTAGCGGAACCCGGGGAGCTGTTTTTT
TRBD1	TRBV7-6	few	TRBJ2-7	CASSSGTGRTYEQYF	TGTGCCAGCAGCTCGGGGACAGGTCGAACCTACGAGCAGTACTTC
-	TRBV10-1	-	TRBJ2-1	CASSGPRAGQFF	TGCGCCAGCAGTGGACCTCGTGCAGGACAGTTCTTC
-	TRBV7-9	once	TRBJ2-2	CASSQGTGELFF	TGTGCCAGCAGCCAAGGAACCGGGGAGCTGTTTTTT
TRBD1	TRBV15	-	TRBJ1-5	CATSRGTGLNQPQHF	TGTGCCACCAGCAGAGGGACAGGCTTGAATCAGCCCCAGCATTTT
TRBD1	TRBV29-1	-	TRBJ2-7	CSVDGQGLGEQYF	TGCAGCGTTGATGGACAGGGGTTGGGGGAGCAGTACTTC
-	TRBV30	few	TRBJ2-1	CAWSGGISYNEQFF	TGTGCCTGGAGTGGGGGTATCTCCTACAATGAGCAGTTCTTC
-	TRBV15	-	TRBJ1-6	CATSRAARNVDSPLHF	TGTGCCACCAGCAGAGCCGCCAGAAACGTGGATTCACCCCTCCACTTT
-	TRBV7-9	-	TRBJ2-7	CASRDSSSYEQYF	TGTGCCAGCAGGGACAGTTCCTCCTACGAGCAGTACTTC
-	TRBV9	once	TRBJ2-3	CASSVLSRSTDTQYF	TGTGCCAGCAGCGTATTATCTAGATCGACAGATACGCAGTATTTT
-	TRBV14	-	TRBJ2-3	CASSQGVTTADTQYF	TGTGCCAGCAGCCAAGGTGTGACAACGGCAGATACGCAGTATTTT
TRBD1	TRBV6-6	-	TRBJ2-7	CASRQPGQADHEQYF	TGTGCCAGCCGACAGCCGGGACAGGCGGACCACGAGCAGTACTTC
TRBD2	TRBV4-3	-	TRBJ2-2	CASSQDRVMGGTGELFF	TGCGCCAGCAGCCAAGACCGCGTTATGGGGGGGACCGGGGAGCTGTTTTTT
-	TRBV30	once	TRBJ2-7	CAWSLAVGGYEQYF	TGTGCCTGGAGTTTGGCCGTTGGGGGTTACGAGCAGTACTTC
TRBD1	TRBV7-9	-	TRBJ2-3	CASSWTGVTDTQYF	TGTGCCAGCAGCTGGACAGGGGTCACAGATACGCAGTATTTT
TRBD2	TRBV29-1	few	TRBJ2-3	CSVAGRGTDTQYF	TGCAGCGTTGCGGGGAGGGGAACAGATACGCAGTATTTT
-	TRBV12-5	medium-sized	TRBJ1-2	CASGLSTLKRVIYGYTF	TGTGCTAGTGGATTGAGCACCCTGAAGAGAGTGATCTATGGCTACACCTTC
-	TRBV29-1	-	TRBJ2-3	CSVEGGVDSSTDTQYF	TGCAGCGTGGAGGGGGGGGTTGATTCTAGCACAGATACGCAGTATTTT
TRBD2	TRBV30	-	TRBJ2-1	CAHSGGGASEQFF	TGTGCCCACTCGGGCGGGGGGGCAAGTGAGCAGTTCTTC
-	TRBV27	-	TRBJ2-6	CASSGGRRSSGANVLTF	TGTGCCAGCAGCGGGGGGCGACGAAGCTCTGGGGCCAACGTCCTGACTTTC
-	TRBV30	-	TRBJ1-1	CAWKGGGTEAFF	TGTGCCTGGAAGGGAGGGGGGACTGAAGCTTTCTTT
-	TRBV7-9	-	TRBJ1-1	CASSSTTGYTEAFF	TGTGCCAGCAGCTCTACTACAGGTTACACTGAAGCTTTCTTT
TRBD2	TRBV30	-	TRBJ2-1	CAWLAGGHNEQFF	TGTGCCTGGCTAGCGGGGGGTCACAATGAGCAGTTCTTC
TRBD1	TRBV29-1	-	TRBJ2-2	CSVEDPDRETGELFF	TGCAGCGTTGAAGATCCGGACAGGGAGACCGGGGAGCTGTTTTTT
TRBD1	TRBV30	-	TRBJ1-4	CAWSDSPTGGNEKLFF	TGTGCCTGGAGTGACTCTCCGACAGGGGGTAATGAAAAACTGTTTTTT
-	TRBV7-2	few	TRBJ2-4	CASSPGPLAKNIQYF	TGTGCCAGCAGCCCGGGCCCCCTAGCCAAAAACATTCAGTACTTC
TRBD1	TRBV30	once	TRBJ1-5	CAWSVGQGNQPQHF	TGTGCCTGGAGTGTAGGACAGGGCAATCAGCCCCAGCATTTT
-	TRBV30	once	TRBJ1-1	CAWRPMRNTEAFF	TGTGCCTGGAGGCCTATGAGGAACACTGAAGCTTTCTTT
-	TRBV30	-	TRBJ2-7	CAWSLGISYEQYF	TGTGCCTGGAGTTTGGGCATATCCTACGAGCAGTACTTC
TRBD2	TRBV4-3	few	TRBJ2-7	CASSQGSSGRYEQYF	TGCGCCAGCAGCCAAGGGAGTAGCGGGAGGTACGAGCAGTACTTC
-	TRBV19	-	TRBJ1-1	CASRRGNTEAFF	TGTGCCAGTAGGAGGGGGAACACTGAAGCTTTCTTT
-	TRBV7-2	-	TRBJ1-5	CASSLVWAGNNQPQHF	TGTGCCAGCAGCTTAGTTTGGGCAGGGAACAATCAGCCCCAGCATTTT
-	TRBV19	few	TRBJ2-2	CASGTSFYTGELFF	TGTGCCAGCGGAACTAGTTTCTACACCGGGGAGCTGTTTTTT
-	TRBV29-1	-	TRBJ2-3	CSANSHYTDTQYF	TGCAGCGCCAATTCGCATTACACAGATACGCAGTATTTT
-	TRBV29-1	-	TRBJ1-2	CSVDRDDPAGYTF	TGCAGCGTTGACCGGGACGACCCGGCGGGCTACACCTTC
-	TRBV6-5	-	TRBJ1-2	CASSSTVLYGYTF	TGTGCCAGCAGTTCGACAGTGCTCTATGGCTACACCTTC
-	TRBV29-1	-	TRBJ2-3	CSVAGGYDTQYF	TGCAGCGTTGCGGGGGGCTATGATACGCAGTATTTT